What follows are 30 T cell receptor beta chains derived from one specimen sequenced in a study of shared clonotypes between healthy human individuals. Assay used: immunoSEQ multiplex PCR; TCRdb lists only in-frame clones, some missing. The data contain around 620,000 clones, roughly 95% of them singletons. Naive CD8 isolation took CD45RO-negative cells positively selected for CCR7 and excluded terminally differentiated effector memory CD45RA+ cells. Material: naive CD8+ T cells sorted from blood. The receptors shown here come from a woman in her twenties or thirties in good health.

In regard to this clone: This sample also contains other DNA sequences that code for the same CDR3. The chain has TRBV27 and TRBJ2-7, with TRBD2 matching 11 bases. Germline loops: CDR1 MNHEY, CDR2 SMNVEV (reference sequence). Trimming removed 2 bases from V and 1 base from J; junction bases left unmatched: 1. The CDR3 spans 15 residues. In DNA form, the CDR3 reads TGTGCCAGCAGTTTAGGGACTAGCGGTTCCTACGAGCAGTACTTC. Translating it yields CASSLGTSGSYEQYF.

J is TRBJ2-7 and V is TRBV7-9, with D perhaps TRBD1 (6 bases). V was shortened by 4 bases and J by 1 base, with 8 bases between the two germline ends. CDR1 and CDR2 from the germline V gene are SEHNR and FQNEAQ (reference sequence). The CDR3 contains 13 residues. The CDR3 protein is CASSWTDSYEQYF. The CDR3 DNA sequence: TGTGCCAGCAGCTGGACAGATTCCTACGAGCAGTACTTC. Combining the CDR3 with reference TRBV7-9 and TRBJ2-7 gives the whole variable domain DTGVSQNPRHKITKRGQNVTFRCDPISEHNRLYWYRQTLGQGPEFLTYFQNEAQLEKSRLLSDRFSAERPKGSFSTLEIQRTEQGDSAMYLCASSWTDSYEQYFGPGTRLTVT.

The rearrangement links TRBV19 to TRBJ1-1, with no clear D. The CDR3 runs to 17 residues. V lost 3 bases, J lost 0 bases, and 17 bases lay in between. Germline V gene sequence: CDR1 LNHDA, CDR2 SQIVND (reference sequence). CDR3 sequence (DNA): TGTGCCAGTAGTATCCCTAACCTTGCGACGGTGAACACTGAAGCTTTCTTT. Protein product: CASSIPNLATVNTEAFF. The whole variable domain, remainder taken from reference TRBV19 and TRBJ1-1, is DGGITQSPKYLFRKEGQNVTLSCEQNLNHDAMYWYRQDPGQGLRLIYYSQIVNDFQKGDIAEGYSVSREKKESFPLTVTSAQKNPTAFYLCASSIPNLATVNTEAFFGQGTRLTVV.

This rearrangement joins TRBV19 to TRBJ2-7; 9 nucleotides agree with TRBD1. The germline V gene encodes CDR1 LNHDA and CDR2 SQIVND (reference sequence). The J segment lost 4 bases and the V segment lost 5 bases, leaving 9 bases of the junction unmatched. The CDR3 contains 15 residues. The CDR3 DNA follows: TGTGCCAGTAGTTCCGGACAGGGGAATGGGTACGAGCAGTACTTC. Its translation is CASSSGQGNGYEQYF.

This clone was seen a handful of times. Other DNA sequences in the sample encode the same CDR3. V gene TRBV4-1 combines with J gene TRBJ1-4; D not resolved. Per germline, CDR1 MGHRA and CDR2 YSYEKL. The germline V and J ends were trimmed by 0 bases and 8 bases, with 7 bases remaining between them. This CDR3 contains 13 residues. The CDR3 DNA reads TGCGCCAGCAGCCAAGATGTGGAAGAAAAACTGTTTTTT. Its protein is CASSQDVEEKLFF.

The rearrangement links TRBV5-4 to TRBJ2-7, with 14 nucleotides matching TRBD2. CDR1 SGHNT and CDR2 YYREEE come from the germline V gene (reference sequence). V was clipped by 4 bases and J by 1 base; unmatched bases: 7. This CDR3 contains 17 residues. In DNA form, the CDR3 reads TGTGCCAGCAGCGTCGGGACTAGCGGGAGTCAGTCCTACGAGCAGTACTTC. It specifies CASSVGTSGSQSYEQYF.

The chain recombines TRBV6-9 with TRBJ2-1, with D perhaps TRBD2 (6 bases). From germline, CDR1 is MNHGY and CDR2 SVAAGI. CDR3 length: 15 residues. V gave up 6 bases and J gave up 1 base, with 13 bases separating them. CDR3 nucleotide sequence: TGTGCCAGCAGCTCAGGAGGGTATTCCTACAATGAGCAGTTCTTC. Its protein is CASSSGGYSYNEQFF.

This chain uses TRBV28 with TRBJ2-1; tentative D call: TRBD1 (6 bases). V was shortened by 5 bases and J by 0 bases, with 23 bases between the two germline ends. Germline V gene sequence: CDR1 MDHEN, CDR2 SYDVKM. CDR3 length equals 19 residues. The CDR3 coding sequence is TGTGCCAGCAGTACAGACAGGACCAACCCAACCAGCTCCTACAATGAGCAGTTCTTC. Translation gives CASSTDRTNPTSSYNEQFF.

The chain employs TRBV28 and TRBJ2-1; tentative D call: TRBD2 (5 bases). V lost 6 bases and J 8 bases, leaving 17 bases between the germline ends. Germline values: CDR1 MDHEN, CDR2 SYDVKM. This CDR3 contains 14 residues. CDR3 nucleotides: TGTGCCAGCAGCTCTGACCGAGCGGTGGATGAGCAGTTCTTC. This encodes CASSSDRAVDEQFF.

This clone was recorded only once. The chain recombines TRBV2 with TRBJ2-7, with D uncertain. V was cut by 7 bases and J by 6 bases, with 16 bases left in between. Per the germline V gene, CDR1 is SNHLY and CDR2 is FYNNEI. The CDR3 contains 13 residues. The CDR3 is CASTPSLGSEQYF. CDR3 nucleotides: TGTGCCAGCACGCCTTCCCTCGGCTCCGAGCAGTACTTC.

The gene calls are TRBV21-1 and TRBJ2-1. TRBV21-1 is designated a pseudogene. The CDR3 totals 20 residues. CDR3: CASSKDVGLIWQKPYNEQFF. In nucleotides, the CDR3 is TGTGCCAGCAGCAAAGATGTGGGTCTTATATGGCAGAAACCTTACAATGAGCAGTTCTTC.

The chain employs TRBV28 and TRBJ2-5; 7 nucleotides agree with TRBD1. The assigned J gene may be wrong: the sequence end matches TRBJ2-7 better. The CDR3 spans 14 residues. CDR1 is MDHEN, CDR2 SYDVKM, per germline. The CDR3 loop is CASRGTRGPYEQYF. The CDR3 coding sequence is TGTGCCAGCAGAGGGACAAGGGGGCCATACGAGCAGTACTTC.

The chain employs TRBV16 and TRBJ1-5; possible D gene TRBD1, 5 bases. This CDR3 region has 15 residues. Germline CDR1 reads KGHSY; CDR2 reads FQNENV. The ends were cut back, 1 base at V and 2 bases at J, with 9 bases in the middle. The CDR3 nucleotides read TGTGCCAGCAGCCAATGGGGCAGGGGCAATCAGCCCCAGCATTTT. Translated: CASSQWGRGNQPQHF.

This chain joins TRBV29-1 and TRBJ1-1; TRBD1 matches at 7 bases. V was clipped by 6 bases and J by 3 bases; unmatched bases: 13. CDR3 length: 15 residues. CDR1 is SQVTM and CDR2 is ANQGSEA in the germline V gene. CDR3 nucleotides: TGCAGCGTCGGGGGGACCGACAGGGCAGACACTGAAGCTTTCTTT. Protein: CSVGGTDRADTEAFF.

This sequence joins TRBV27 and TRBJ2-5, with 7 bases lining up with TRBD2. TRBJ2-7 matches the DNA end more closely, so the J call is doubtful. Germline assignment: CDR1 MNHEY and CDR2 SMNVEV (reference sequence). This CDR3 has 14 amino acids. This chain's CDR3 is CASSLQRGYYEQYF. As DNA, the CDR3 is TGTGCCAGCAGTTTACAGCGGGGCTACTACGAGCAGTACTTC.

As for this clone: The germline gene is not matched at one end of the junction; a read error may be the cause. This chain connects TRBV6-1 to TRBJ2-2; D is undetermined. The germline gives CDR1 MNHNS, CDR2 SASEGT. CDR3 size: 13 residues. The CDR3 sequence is CASSDAYTGELFF. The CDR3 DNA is TGTGCCAGCAGTGATGCCTACACTGGGGAGCTGTTTTTT.

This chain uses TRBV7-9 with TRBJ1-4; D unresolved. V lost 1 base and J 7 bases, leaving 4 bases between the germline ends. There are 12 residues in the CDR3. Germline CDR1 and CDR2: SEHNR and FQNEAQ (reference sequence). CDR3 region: CASSLEGEKLFF. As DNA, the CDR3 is TGTGCCAGCAGCTTAGAGGGTGAAAAACTGTTTTTT. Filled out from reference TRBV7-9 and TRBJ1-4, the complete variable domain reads DTGVSQNPRHKITKRGQNVTFRCDPISEHNRLYWYRQTLGQGPEFLTYFQNEAQLEKSRLLSDRFSAERPKGSFSTLEIQRTEQGDSAMYLCASSLEGEKLFFGSGTQLSVL.

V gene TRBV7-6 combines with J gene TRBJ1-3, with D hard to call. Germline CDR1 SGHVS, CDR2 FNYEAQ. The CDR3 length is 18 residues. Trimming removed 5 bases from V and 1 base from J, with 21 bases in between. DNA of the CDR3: TGTGCCAGCAGCCCTAAGACTCGGGTCACCAATTCTGGAAACACCATATATTTT. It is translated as CASSPKTRVTNSGNTIYF.

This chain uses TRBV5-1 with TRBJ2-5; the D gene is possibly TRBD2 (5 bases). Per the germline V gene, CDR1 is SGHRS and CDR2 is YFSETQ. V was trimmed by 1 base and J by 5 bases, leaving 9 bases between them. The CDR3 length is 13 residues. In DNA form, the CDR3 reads TGCGCCAGCAGCTTGAATACGGGGGAGACCCAGTACTTC. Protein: CASSLNTGETQYF.

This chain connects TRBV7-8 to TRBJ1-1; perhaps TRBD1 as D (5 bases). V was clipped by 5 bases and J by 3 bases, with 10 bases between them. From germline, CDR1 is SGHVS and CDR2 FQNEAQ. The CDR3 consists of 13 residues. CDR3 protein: CASSRTLDTEAFF. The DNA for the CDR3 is TGTGCCAGCAGCCGGACACTCGACACTGAAGCTTTCTTT.

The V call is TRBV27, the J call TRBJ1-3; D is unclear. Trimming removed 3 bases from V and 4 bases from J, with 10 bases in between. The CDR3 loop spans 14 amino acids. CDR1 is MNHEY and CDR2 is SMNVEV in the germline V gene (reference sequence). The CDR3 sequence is CASSLRASGNTIYF. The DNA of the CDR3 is TGTGCCAGCAGTTTGAGGGCTTCGGGAAACACCATATATTTT.

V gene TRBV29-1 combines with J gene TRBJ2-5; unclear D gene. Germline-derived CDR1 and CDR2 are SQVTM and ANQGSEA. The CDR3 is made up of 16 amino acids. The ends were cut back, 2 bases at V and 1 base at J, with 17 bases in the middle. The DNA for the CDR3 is TGCAGCGTTGAATTAATTAGCTCCATCATCCAAGAGACCCAGTACTTC. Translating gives CSVELISSIIQETQYF.

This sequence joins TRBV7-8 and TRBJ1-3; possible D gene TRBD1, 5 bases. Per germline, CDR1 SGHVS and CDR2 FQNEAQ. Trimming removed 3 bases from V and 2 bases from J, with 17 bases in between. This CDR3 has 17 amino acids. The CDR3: CASSFADRGGTGNTIYF. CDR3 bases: TGTGCCAGCAGCTTCGCCGATCGGGGGGGAACTGGAAACACCATATATTTT.

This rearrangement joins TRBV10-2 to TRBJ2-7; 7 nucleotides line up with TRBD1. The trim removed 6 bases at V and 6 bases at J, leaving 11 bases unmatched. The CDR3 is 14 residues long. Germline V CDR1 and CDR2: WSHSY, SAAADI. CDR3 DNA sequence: TGCGCCAGCAGCCCCGGGACAGCCCATACCGAGCAGTACTTC. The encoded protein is CASSPGTAHTEQYF.

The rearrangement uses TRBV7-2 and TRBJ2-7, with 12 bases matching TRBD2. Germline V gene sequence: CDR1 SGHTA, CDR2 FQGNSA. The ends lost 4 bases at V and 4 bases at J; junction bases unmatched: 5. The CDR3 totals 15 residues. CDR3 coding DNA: TGTGCCAGCAGCTCTGGGACTAGCGGGTTATACGAGCAGTACTTC. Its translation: CASSSGTSGLYEQYF. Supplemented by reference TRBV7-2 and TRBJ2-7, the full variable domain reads GAGVSQSPSNKVTEKGKDVELRCDPISGHTALYWYRQSLGQGLEFLIYFQGNSAPDKSGLPSDRFSAERTGGSVSTLTIQRTQQEDSAVYLCASSSGTSGLYEQYFGPGTRLTVT.

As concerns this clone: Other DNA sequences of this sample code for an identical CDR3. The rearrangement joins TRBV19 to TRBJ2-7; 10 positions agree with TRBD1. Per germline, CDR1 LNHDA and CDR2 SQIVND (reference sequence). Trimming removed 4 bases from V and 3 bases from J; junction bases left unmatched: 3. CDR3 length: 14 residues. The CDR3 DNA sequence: TGTGCCAGTAGTAGTGGGACAGGGGACTACGAGCAGTACTTC. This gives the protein CASSSGTGDYEQYF.

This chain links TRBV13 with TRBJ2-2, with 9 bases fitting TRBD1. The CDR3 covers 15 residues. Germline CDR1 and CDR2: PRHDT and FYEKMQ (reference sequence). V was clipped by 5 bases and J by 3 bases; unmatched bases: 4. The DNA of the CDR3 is TGTGCCAGCAGCAACGGACAGGGGCACACCGGGGAGCTGTTTTTT. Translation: CASSNGQGHTGELFF.

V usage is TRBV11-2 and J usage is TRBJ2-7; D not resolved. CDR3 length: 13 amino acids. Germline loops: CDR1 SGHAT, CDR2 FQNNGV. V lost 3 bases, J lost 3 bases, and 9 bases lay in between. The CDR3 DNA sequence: TGTGCCAGCAGCTTCTCCGACCTCTACGAGCAGTACTTC. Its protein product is CASSFSDLYEQYF.

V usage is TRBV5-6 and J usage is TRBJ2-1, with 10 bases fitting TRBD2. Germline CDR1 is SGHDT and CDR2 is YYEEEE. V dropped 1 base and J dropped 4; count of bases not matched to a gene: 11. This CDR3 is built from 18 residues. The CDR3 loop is CASSLLFPSGREYNEQFF. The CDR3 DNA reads TGTGCCAGCAGCTTGTTATTCCCCAGCGGGAGGGAGTACAATGAGCAGTTCTTC.

In nucleotides, the CDR3 is TGTGCCAGCAGTCTCTCATCCGGGACAGGGTCTCGAGAGACCCAGTACTTC. Amino acid sequence: CASSLSSGTGSRETQYF. This chain links TRBV28 with TRBJ2-5; TRBD1 matches 9 bases. Trimming took 5 bases from V and 4 from J; bases not matched to a gene: 14. This CDR3 is 17 amino acids long. Germline values: CDR1 MDHEN, CDR2 SYDVKM.